These 30 T cell receptor beta chains were all obtained from the same sample, sequenced in a study of beta chain features in type 1 diabetes. Sequencing targeted expressed TCRB transcripts, as all isolated RNA had been reverse transcribed. Sequencing was performed with immunoSEQ multiplex PCR; in TCRdb, only in-frame clones are kept and a portion is missing. This sample yields around 430,000 clones, of which approximately 30% are seen a single time; around 0.065% belongs to the top ten. The specimen sequenced was naive CD4+ T cells from blood. These receptors were taken from a man aged 18 to 30 in good health.

This clone was found a few times. This chain links TRBV28 with TRBJ2-3; 8 nucleotides line up with TRBD2. The CDR3 extends over 12 amino acids. Germline CDR1 reads MDHEN; CDR2 reads SYDVKM. The V and J ends lost 4 bases and 14 bases, in that order; junction bases with no gene match: 8. The DNA for the CDR3 is TGTGCCAGCAGTTCGCGGGAGGCTCGCCGGTATTTT. It specifies CASSSREARRYF.

The chain couples TRBV7-2 to TRBJ2-7, with 8 bases matching TRBD2. Germline V gene lookup returns CDR1 SGHTA and CDR2 FQGNSA. After removal of 5 bases from V and 3 bases from J, the junction contained 6 bases not matched to a gene. The CDR3 has 14 residues. This CDR3 reads CASSTWTSNYEQYF. Here the CDR3 DNA reads TGTGCCAGCAGCACCTGGACTAGCAACTACGAGCAGTACTTC. Using reference TRBV7-2 and TRBJ2-7 for the parts outside the CDR3, the full variable domain is GAGVSQSPSNKVTEKGKDVELRCDPISGHTALYWYRQSLGQGLEFLIYFQGNSAPDKSGLPSDRFSAERTGGSVSTLTIQRTQQEDSAVYLCASSTWTSNYEQYFGPGTRLTVT.

This clone appeared a few times. The CDR3 loop reads CAASTGGGRKQFF. The CDR3 coding sequence is TGTGCCGCAAGCACCGGAGGCGGGAGAAAGCAGTTCTTC. The genes are TRBV30 and TRBJ2-1; 7 bases map to TRBD2. With 8 bases clipped from V and 11 bases from J, the junction kept 15 bases outside the gene matches. Germline CDR1 is GTSNPN and CDR2 is SVGIG (reference sequence). This CDR3 spans 13 amino acids.

This clone appeared a few times. The gene calls are TRBV5-1 and TRBJ2-1; the D gene is possibly TRBD1 (6 bases). This CDR3 has 14 residues. The germline CDR1 and CDR2 sequences are SGHRS and YFSETQ. V was cut by 2 bases and J by 6 bases, with 12 bases left in between. CDR3 sequence: CASSLQGLPNEQFF. DNA of the CDR3: TGCGCCAGCAGCTTACAGGGCTTGCCCAATGAGCAGTTCTTC. Based on the CDR3 plus reference TRBV5-1 and TRBJ2-1, the full variable domain is KAGVTQTPRYLIKTRGQQVTLSCSPISGHRSVSWYQQTPGQGLQFLFEYFSETQRNKGNFPGRFSGRQFSNSRSEMNVSTLELGDSALYLCASSLQGLPNEQFFGPGTRLTVL.

The V and J genes are TRBV20-1 and TRBJ2-7; D ambiguous. V was trimmed by 3 bases and J by 7 bases, leaving 10 bases between them. Germline lookup yields CDR1 DFQATT and CDR2 SNEGSKA (reference sequence). The CDR3 length is 11 residues. Written as DNA, the CDR3 is TGCAGTGCTAGCGGCCGGTCGGAGCAGTACTTC. It translates to CSASGRSEQYF.

The rearrangement links TRBV7-2 to TRBJ2-1, with D uncertain. Trimming pared 6 bases from V and 4 bases from J, leaving 13 bases between. The CDR3 totals 14 residues. Germline CDR1 and CDR2: SGHTA and FQGNSA. In DNA form, the CDR3 reads TGTGCCAGCAGGGTAGGGCTCGCTTACAATGAGCAGTTCTTC. Its translation: CASRVGLAYNEQFF. The whole variable domain, filled in from reference TRBV7-2 and TRBJ2-1, reads GAGVSQSPSNKVTEKGKDVELRCDPISGHTALYWYRQSLGQGLEFLIYFQGNSAPDKSGLPSDRFSAERTGGSVSTLTIQRTQQEDSAVYLCASRVGLAYNEQFFGPGTRLTVL.

The chain has TRBV5-6 and TRBJ2-4; D is ambiguous. Germline values: CDR1 SGHDT, CDR2 YYEEEE. The CDR3 extends over 12 amino acids. V gave up 0 bases and J gave up 12 bases, with 10 bases separating them. CDR3 in DNA: TGTGCCAGCAGCTTGGCATCCTCCAATCAGTACTTC. Residues: CASSLASSNQYF.

This clone was detected only a few times. The chain combines TRBV29-1 with TRBJ2-3, with a tentative D call TRBD2 (6 bases). Germline lookup yields CDR1 SQVTM and CDR2 ANQGSEA. Trimming removed 0 bases at V and 3 bases at J, with 13 bases between. This CDR3 spans 15 amino acids. The CDR3 spells CSVEERGAGTDTQYF. DNA of the CDR3: TGCAGCGTTGAAGAGCGCGGGGCCGGGACAGATACGCAGTATTTT.

The chain is built from TRBV29-1 and TRBJ1-2; tentatively, D is TRBD1 (5 bases). V gave up 0 bases and J gave up 4 bases, with 9 bases separating them. The CDR3 is 13 residues long. The germline gives CDR1 SQVTM, CDR2 ANQGSEA. CDR3: CSVEEGGSYGYTF. Written as DNA, the CDR3 is TGCAGCGTTGAAGAGGGGGGTAGCTATGGCTACACCTTC.

The chain employs TRBV7-9 and TRBJ2-5, with TRBD1 matching 11 bases. There are 15 residues in the CDR3. Germline lookup yields CDR1 SEHNR and CDR2 FQNEAQ (reference sequence). V trimming: 5 bases; J trimming: 5 bases; junction bases outside the gene matches: 7. The CDR3 DNA is TGTGCCAGCAGCCAGAGGACAGGGGGCCGCGAGACCCAGTACTTC. Amino acids: CASSQRTGGRETQYF.

The chain employs TRBV5-1 and TRBJ1-1; no reliable D call. CDR3 size: 12 residues. Germline values: CDR1 SGHRS, CDR2 YFSETQ. Trimming took 0 bases from V and 4 from J, leaving 4 bases between them. The CDR3 here is CASSLVATEAFF. CDR3 nucleotides: TGCGCCAGCAGCTTGGTTGCCACTGAAGCTTTCTTT.

CDR3 protein: CASSPGLIGTYGYTF. The CDR3 DNA sequence: TGCGCCAGCAGCCCAGGCCTGATCGGGACTTATGGCTACACCTTC. The chain recombines TRBV4-1 with TRBJ1-2; TRBD1 is a possible D gene (5 bases). Trimming took off 4 bases at V and 5 bases at J, with 17 bases between the two ends. Germline V gene lookup returns CDR1 MGHRA and CDR2 YSYEKL. CDR3 size: 15 residues.

This clone was recorded a few times. The chain is built from TRBV4-1 and TRBJ2-7, with D possibly TRBD1 on 6 matching bases. From germline, CDR1 is MGHRA and CDR2 YSYEKL. The V end was cut by 2 bases, the J end by 5 bases, with 16 bases between. The CDR3 covers 15 residues. The CDR3 bases are TGCGCCAGCAGCCAATTAGACAGGACCCAAGACGAGCAGTACTTC. Encoded protein: CASSQLDRTQDEQYF.

This clone was observed a handful of times. The V call is TRBV7-6, the J call TRBJ2-1, with D uncertain. The CDR3 consists of 15 residues. Germline loops: CDR1 SGHVS, CDR2 FNYEAQ. V lost 1 base and J lost 1, with 8 bases in between. CDR3 DNA sequence: TGTGCCAGCAGCTTAGGGGCGCCTTCCTACAATGAGCAGTTCTTC. Its protein product is CASSLGAPSYNEQFF.

This clone was seen only a few times. Other DNA sequences in this specimen translate into the identical CDR3. The rearrangement joins TRBV19 to TRBJ2-7, with D perhaps TRBD1 (6 bases). Germline V CDR1 and CDR2: LNHDA, SQIVND (reference sequence). This CDR3 has 12 residues. Trimming took off 3 bases at V and 4 bases at J, with 7 bases between the two ends. The chain's CDR3 is CASSMDSYEQYF. The CDR3 DNA reads as TGTGCCAGTAGTATGGACAGTTACGAGCAGTACTTC.

The chain combines TRBV9 with TRBJ2-2, with a weak D call TRBD2 (5 bases). The germline V gene has CDR1 SGDLS and CDR2 YYNGEE. V shed 4 bases and J shed 4 bases, with 8 bases lying between them. CDR3 length: 13 residues. The CDR3 region is CASSPTSTGELFF. In DNA, the CDR3 is TGTGCCAGCAGCCCCACTAGCACCGGGGAGCTGTTTTTT.

This chain joins TRBV6-5 and TRBJ1-4; a weak D match, TRBD1 (5 bases). The CDR3 covers 14 residues. Germline CDR1 reads MNHEY; CDR2 reads SVGAGI. The V end was cut by 10 bases, the J end by 0 bases, with 12 bases between. The CDR3 loop reads CATTASATNEKLFF. In DNA, the CDR3 is TGTGCCACGACAGCCTCGGCAACTAATGAAAAACTGTTTTTT.

In its sample, this clone was seen a few times. This chain connects TRBV29-1 to TRBJ2-5; a weak D match, TRBD1 (5 bases). CDR3 size: 14 residues. Trimming pared 4 bases from V and 1 base from J, leaving 13 bases between. In germline, CDR1 is SQVTM, CDR2 ANQGSEA. CDR3 in DNA: TGCAGCGTTGGCCAGGGAAGGGGCCAAGAGACCCAGTACTTC. It translates to CSVGQGRGQETQYF.

The V and J genes are TRBV30 and TRBJ1-5; TRBD1 might be the D (5 bases). Germline V gives CDR1 GTSNPN, CDR2 SVGIG (reference sequence). The CDR3 covers 13 residues. Trimming took off 4 bases at V and 4 bases at J, with 11 bases between the two ends. The CDR3 region has the DNA TGTGCCTGGACTCGGGACGGTAATCAGCCCCAGCATTTT. It yields the protein CAWTRDGNQPQHF.

The chain recombines TRBV6-5 with TRBJ2-7, with no clear D. Trimming took 10 bases from V and 3 from J, leaving 16 bases between them. Per the germline V gene, CDR1 is MNHEY and CDR2 is SVGAGI. The CDR3 spans 13 residues. The CDR3 spells CATTGWVNYEQYF. Here the CDR3 DNA reads TGTGCCACTACCGGGTGGGTTAACTACGAGCAGTACTTC.

In its sample, this clone was seen a few times. This chain uses TRBV6-1 with TRBJ2-3; TRBD2 matches at 9 bases. The CDR3 has 14 residues. Germline assignment: CDR1 MNHNS and CDR2 SASEGT. Unmatched junction bases numbered 3, after V lost 5 bases and J lost 3 bases. CDR3 region: CASSNSGRTDTQYF. CDR3 coding DNA: TGTGCCAGCAGTAACAGCGGGAGGACAGATACGCAGTATTTT.

The chain employs TRBV28 and TRBJ2-7; TRBD2 aligns across 11 bases. Germline CDR1 is MDHEN and CDR2 is SYDVKM. The CDR3 extends over 16 amino acids. The trim removed 6 bases at V and 0 bases at J, leaving 7 bases unmatched. In DNA, the CDR3 is TGTGCCAGCAGCGGACTAGCGGGCCACCCCTCCTACGAGCAGTACTTC. It yields the protein CASSGLAGHPSYEQYF.

This chain links TRBV14 with TRBJ2-1, with D possibly matching TRBD2 (5 bases). V was cut by 4 bases and J by 3 bases, with 10 bases left in between. This CDR3 comprises 14 residues. CDR1 and CDR2 from the germline V gene are SGHDN and FVKESK. CDR3 sequence: CASSPPDFYNEQFF. The CDR3 DNA reads TGTGCCAGCAGCCCACCGGACTTCTACAATGAGCAGTTCTTC.

The V and J genes are TRBV29-1 and TRBJ1-1; 7 bases map to TRBD1. The CDR3 has 13 residues. Germline V gives CDR1 SQVTM, CDR2 ANQGSEA. J gave up 2 bases and V 4 bases, and 4 bases lay outside the gene matches. As DNA, the CDR3 is TGCAGCGTTGCCGGGACAGATAACACTGAAGCTTTCTTT. This gives the protein CSVAGTDNTEAFF.

This clone was recorded a few times. The chain combines TRBV13 with TRBJ2-1; D is possibly TRBD2 (6 bases). V was clipped by 5 bases and J by 2 bases, with 16 bases between them. Germline V gene sequence: CDR1 PRHDT, CDR2 FYEKMQ (reference sequence). CDR3 length equals 16 residues. CDR3 bases: TGTGCCAGCAGCCACACCGGGACTGTGGCCTACAATGAGCAGTTCTTC. It specifies CASSHTGTVAYNEQFF.

The table lists this clone with a few counts. The CDR3, as DNA: TGTGCCAGCAGCGGGCCCTCAGGCACAGATACGCAGTATTTT. It is translated as CASSGPSGTDTQYF. V and J are TRBV9 and TRBJ2-3; D remains unclear. Trimming pared 3 bases from V and 1 base from J, leaving 9 bases between. The CDR3 sequence is 14 residues long. Germline CDR1 SGDLS, CDR2 YYNGEE.

Points on this clone: The same CDR3 also results from other DNA sequences found in this sample. The J gene is TRBJ2-5, the V gene TRBV7-9, with unresolved D. Germline V gene sequence: CDR1 SEHNR, CDR2 FQNEAQ (reference sequence). This CDR3 is built from 15 residues. With 0 bases removed from V and 1 base from J, the gap between germline ends came to 9 bases. The CDR3 protein is CASSLAGGSQETQYF. The CDR3, as DNA: TGTGCCAGCAGCTTAGCGGGCGGATCCCAAGAGACCCAGTACTTC.

In its sample, this clone was seen a few times. The chain uses TRBV18 and TRBJ2-1, with 8 bases that match TRBD2. Germline V CDR1 and CDR2: KGHSH, LQKENI. The V and J ends lost 3 bases and 1 base, in that order; junction bases with no gene match: 17. The CDR3 has 20 amino acids. CDR3 DNA sequence: TGTGCCAGCTCACCTCCGGTGTATCCAGCGGGAGTGGGGTCCTACAATGAGCAGTTCTTC. It codes for CASSPPVYPAGVGSYNEQFF.

This chain joins TRBV9 and TRBJ2-3; 7 nucleotides match TRBD2. Germline-derived CDR1 and CDR2 are SGDLS and YYNGEE. The CDR3 is 16 residues long. V was clipped by 0 bases and J by 0 bases; unmatched bases: 4. The CDR3 coding sequence is TGTGCCAGCAGCGTAGTTGGGAGGGCCAGCACAGATACGCAGTATTTT. Its protein is CASSVVGRASTDTQYF.

This clone showed up just a few times. V usage is TRBV7-8 and J usage is TRBJ2-5; D call uncertain. The CDR3 runs to 12 residues. V was shortened by 4 bases and J by 4 bases, with 7 bases between the two germline ends. Per the germline V gene, CDR1 is SGHVS and CDR2 is FQNEAQ. CDR3 sequence reads: CASSSSGETQYF. DNA for the CDR3: TGTGCCAGCAGCTCATCGGGAGAGACCCAGTACTTC.